These 31 T cell receptor beta chains were all obtained from the same sample, sequenced in a study of tumor T cells in aggressive B-cell lymphoma. Generated by immunoSEQ multiplex PCR, the TCRdb table keeps only in-frame clones and is missing some. The sample shows approximately 5,600 clones, roughly 93% of them seen only once. What was sequenced was tumor tissue. The receptors come from an adult with diffuse large B cell lymphoma.

This clone occurred once. The gene calls are TRBV7-6 and TRBJ2-7; 11 bases are shared with TRBD1. V dropped 5 bases and J dropped 6; count of bases not matched to a gene: 6. Germline CDR1 reads SGHVS; CDR2 reads FNYEAQ. This CDR3 has 14 residues. CDR3 in amino acids: CASSPGQGAREQYF. Written as DNA, the CDR3 is TGTGCCAGCAGCCCAGGACAGGGGGCGCGCGAGCAGTACTTC.

The rearrangement uses TRBV5-6 and TRBJ1-2; D is unresolved. V was shortened by 0 bases and J by 8 bases, with 11 bases between the two germline ends. The germline gives CDR1 SGHDT, CDR2 YYEEEE. The CDR3 totals 13 residues. The CDR3, as DNA: TGTGCCAGCAGCTTGGCTCTGGGAGGCGGCTACACCTTC. As protein: CASSLALGGGYTF.

The genes are TRBV6-6 and TRBJ2-1; the match to TRBD2 covers 15 bases. This CDR3 region has 15 residues. The V and J ends lost 4 bases and 8 bases, in that order; junction bases with no gene match: 3. The germline V gene has CDR1 MNHNY and CDR2 SVGAGI (reference sequence). In DNA form, the CDR3 reads TGTGCCAGCAGTTTGGGACTAGCGGGAGGCGATGAGCAGTTCTTC. This encodes CASSLGLAGGDEQFF.

The rearrangement uses TRBV7-9 and TRBJ2-5; 10 bases are a match to TRBD1. The DNA end is a closer match to TRBJ2-7, so the J assignment may be wrong. Germline CDR1 is SEHNR and CDR2 is FQNEAQ (reference sequence). The CDR3 sequence is 17 residues long. The CDR3 loop reads CASSFMTTGGYSYEQYF. As DNA, the CDR3 is TGTGCCAGCAGCTTTATGACGACAGGGGGCTACTCCTACGAGCAGTACTTC.

J is TRBJ2-5 and V is TRBV5-6; no reliable D call. V lost 0 bases and J 2 bases, leaving 5 bases between the germline ends. The V gene's germline CDR1 is SGHDT and CDR2 YYEEEE. The CDR3 loop spans 13 amino acids. The CDR3 nucleotides read TGTGCCAGCAGCTTGGATATACAAGAGACCCAGTACTTC. Protein sequence: CASSLDIQETQYF.

The chain uses TRBV4-2 and TRBJ1-3; D perhaps matches TRBD1 (6 bases). Trimming stripped 0 bases from V and 0 bases from J, with 9 bases between. The CDR3 loop spans 16 amino acids. Germline assignment: CDR1 LGHNA and CDR2 YNFKEQ. CDR3 in amino acids: CASSQESGDSGNTIYF. The CDR3 DNA reads TGTGCCAGCAGCCAAGAGTCAGGGGACTCTGGAAACACCATATATTTT.

This sequence joins TRBV11-1 and TRBJ1-1; TRBD1 agrees at 7 bases. The V gene end was trimmed by 5 bases and the J gene end by 0 bases; junction bases not matched to a gene: 9. This CDR3 contains 16 residues. Looked up from germline, CDR1 is SGHAT and CDR2 is FQDESV (reference sequence). The CDR3 sequence: CASSVTGDLMNTEAFF. The DNA of the CDR3 is TGTGCCAGCAGCGTTACAGGGGATTTAATGAACACTGAAGCTTTCTTT.

The chain has TRBV7-6 and TRBJ2-1; 8 nucleotides agree with TRBD1. The CDR3 totals 15 residues. Germline trimming cut 3 bases from V and 3 bases from J; bases unmatched to any gene: 4. The germline V gene has CDR1 SGHVS and CDR2 FNYEAQ. The CDR3 loop is CASSFDRGLYNEQFF. CDR3 DNA: TGTGCCAGCAGCTTCGACAGGGGCCTCTACAATGAGCAGTTCTTC.

This chain links TRBV7-9 with TRBJ1-2; 7 nucleotides line up with TRBD1. Germline V lookup: CDR1 SEHNR, CDR2 FQNEAQ (reference sequence). V was clipped by 1 base and J by 7 bases; unmatched bases: 12. The CDR3 runs to 16 residues. The CDR3 sequence: CASSLVVKGRGAGYTF. The CDR3 nucleotides read TGTGCCAGCAGCTTAGTCGTGAAGGGCAGGGGGGCTGGCTACACCTTC.

The chain links TRBV29-1 to TRBJ2-1; D might be TRBD2 (6 bases). The CDR3 contains 17 residues. Trimming stripped 3 bases from V and 0 bases from J, with 18 bases between. Germline CDR1 is SQVTM and CDR2 is ANQGSEA. The CDR3 sequence: CSVDGTASSSSYNEQFF. The CDR3 DNA is TGCAGCGTTGACGGGACTGCGAGTTCAAGCTCCTACAATGAGCAGTTCTTC.

The chain uses TRBV4-1 and TRBJ2-3; D perhaps matches TRBD1 (6 bases). Trimming took off 1 base at V and 7 bases at J, with 15 bases between the two ends. CDR3 length: 15 amino acids. Germline CDR1 MGHRA, CDR2 YSYEKL. The CDR3 nucleotides read TGCGCCAGCAGCCAAGCGCTCGGTAGGGGGTATACGCAGTATTTT. Amino acid sequence: CASSQALGRGYTQYF.

The chain recombines TRBV19 with TRBJ2-1, with TRBD2 matching 10 bases. The CDR3 sequence is 16 residues long. CDR1 and CDR2 from the germline V gene are LNHDA and SQIVND (reference sequence). Trimming at V came to 6 bases and at J to 0 bases, leaving 5 bases not matched to a gene. The CDR3: CASRGSGGRSYNEQFF. The CDR3 DNA reads as TGTGCCAGTAGAGGTAGCGGGGGGCGCTCCTACAATGAGCAGTTCTTC.

The V call is TRBV7-9, the J call TRBJ1-1; D uncertain. This CDR3 has 12 residues. Germline V gene sequence: CDR1 SEHNR, CDR2 FQNEAQ (reference sequence). Deletions cut 1 base from V and 7 bases from J, with 7 bases between. The CDR3, as DNA: TGTGCCAGCAGCTTAGGTCGCGTTGAAGCTTTCTTT. Translating gives CASSLGRVEAFF.

This clone was picked up a small number of times. Other DNA sequences from this sample encode an identical CDR3 as well. CDR3 DNA: TGCAGTGCTAGCGGAGCCTATGGCTACACCTTC. As protein: CSASGAYGYTF. This rearrangement joins TRBV20-1 to TRBJ1-2; no clear D gene. This CDR3 is 11 amino acids long. V lost 3 bases and J lost 4, with 6 bases in between. Germline assignment: CDR1 DFQATT and CDR2 SNEGSKA (reference sequence).

V usage is TRBV4-2 and J usage is TRBJ2-1; tentatively, D is TRBD1 (7 bases). Trimming shortened V by 2 bases and J by 2 bases, and 13 bases separated the two germline ends. The CDR3 is made up of 16 amino acids. The germline V gene has CDR1 LGHNA and CDR2 YNFKEQ. The CDR3 region has the DNA TGTGCCAGCAGCCAAAGGGCAGGGGGGACCTACAATGAGCAGTTCTTC. Encoded protein: CASSQRAGGTYNEQFF.

V is TRBV5-4 and J is TRBJ2-1; 7 bases agree with TRBD1. The CDR3 spans 14 residues. CDR1 and CDR2 (germline): SGHNT, YYREEE (reference sequence). Trimming took 1 base from V and 8 from J; bases not matched to a gene: 6. As DNA, the CDR3 is TGTGCCAGCAGCTTGTGGACAGGTTCCGATGAGCAGTTCTTC. This gives the protein CASSLWTGSDEQFF.

The chain links TRBV19 to TRBJ2-3, with D tentatively TRBD1 (5 bases). The V end was cut by 9 bases, the J end by 5 bases, with 21 bases between. Germline CDR1 and CDR2: LNHDA and SQIVND (reference sequence). The CDR3 covers 15 residues. In DNA form, the CDR3 reads TGTGCCAGGACAGTACCAGGGTGTGGGGAAGATACGCAGTATTTT. This translates into CARTVPGCGEDTQYF.

The V gene is TRBV5-1, the J gene TRBJ2-3, with 13 bases fitting TRBD2. CDR3 length equals 18 residues. The germline gives CDR1 SGHRS, CDR2 YFSETQ. The trim removed 4 bases at V and 4 bases at J, leaving 12 bases unmatched. The CDR3: CASSHRTSGGPVADTQYF. CDR3 coding DNA: TGCGCCAGCAGCCATCGGACTAGCGGGGGCCCCGTGGCAGATACGCAGTATTTT.

This clone was seen just once. The chain joins TRBV11-3 to TRBJ1-1; TRBD1 might be the D (6 bases). V was pared by 4 bases and J by 5 bases, with 11 bases between. CDR3 size: 13 residues. Germline values: CDR1 SGHNT, CDR2 YENEEA. The CDR3, as DNA: TGTGCCAGCAGCTGGGAGGGGGGTACTGAAGCTTTCTTT. Its protein product is CASSWEGGTEAFF.

The genes are TRBV4-3 and TRBJ1-4; tentative D call: TRBD1 (5 bases). The V end was cut by 0 bases, the J end by 8 bases, with 13 bases between. The CDR3 extends over 15 amino acids. The germline gives CDR1 LGHNA, CDR2 YSLEER. The CDR3 DNA reads TGCGCCAGCAGCCAAGAAGCAGGGACTGGGGAAAAACTGTTTTTT. Protein product: CASSQEAGTGEKLFF.

The chain combines TRBV7-3 with TRBJ2-5; maybe TRBD1 (5 bases). The CDR3 totals 15 residues. CDR1 is SGHTA and CDR2 is FQGTGA in the germline V gene. The germline V and J ends were trimmed by 0 bases and 5 bases, with 13 bases remaining between them. CDR3 sequence: CASSLTLGHRETQYF. CDR3 coding DNA: TGTGCCAGCAGCTTAACTCTGGGGCACAGGGAGACCCAGTACTTC.

The chain links TRBV7-3 to TRBJ2-3; 8 bases match TRBD2. The CDR3 contains 17 residues. CDR1 and CDR2 (germline): SGHTA, FQGTGA. J lost 6 bases, V lost 1 base, and 12 bases had no gene match. The CDR3 spells CASSLRPSGGPRDTQYF. The DNA of the CDR3 is TGTGCCAGCAGCTTAAGGCCAAGCGGGGGACCCAGGGATACGCAGTATTTT.

V is TRBV19 and J is TRBJ2-7, with D tentatively TRBD1 (6 bases). Germline CDR1 and CDR2: LNHDA and SQIVND (reference sequence). The CDR3 contains 15 residues. Trimming left V 3 bases short and J 1 base short, with 13 bases between. The CDR3: CASSISPQGSYEQYF. The CDR3 DNA follows: TGTGCCAGTAGTATTAGTCCGCAGGGGTCCTACGAGCAGTACTTC. The entire variable domain, with the rest obtained from reference TRBV19 and TRBJ2-7, is as follows: DGGITQSPKYLFRKEGQNVTLSCEQNLNHDAMYWYRQDPGQGLRLIYYSQIVNDFQKGDIAEGYSVSREKKESFPLTVTSAQKNPTAFYLCASSISPQGSYEQYFGPGTRLTVT.

The V call is TRBV29-1, the J call TRBJ2-7; 8 bases map to TRBD2. CDR1 and CDR2 (germline): SQVTM, ANQGSEA. The CDR3 spans 13 residues. Trimming removed 1 base from V and 6 bases from J; junction bases left unmatched: 5. CDR3: CSVEATGGLEQYF. The CDR3, as DNA: TGCAGCGTTGAAGCTACGGGGGGGCTCGAGCAGTACTTC.

J is TRBJ2-3 and V is TRBV19; D not certain. The CDR3 is 17 residues long. Germline CDR1 and CDR2: LNHDA and SQIVND (reference sequence). Trimming left V 3 bases short and J 0 bases short, with 16 bases between. The CDR3: CASSIRLITLSTDTQYF. The CDR3 coding sequence is TGTGCCAGTAGTATCCGACTGATTACACTAAGCACAGATACGCAGTATTTT.

J is TRBJ1-2 and V is TRBV30; D remains ambiguous. Germline CDR1 GTSNPN, CDR2 SVGIG (reference sequence). The V end lost 4 bases, the J end lost 4 bases, and 7 bases lay between the germline ends. The CDR3 consists of 11 residues. CDR3: CAWMAGYGYTF. In DNA form, the CDR3 reads TGTGCCTGGATGGCTGGCTATGGCTACACCTTC.

The J gene is TRBJ2-2, the V gene TRBV4-2; TRBD2 matches at 7 bases. This CDR3 region has 15 residues. Germline V lookup: CDR1 LGHNA, CDR2 YNFKEQ. V shed 1 base and J 5 bases; nucleotides not matched to a gene: 4. CDR3 sequence: CASSQGGGSTGELFF. CDR3 coding DNA: TGTGCCAGCAGCCAAGGCGGCGGGAGTACCGGGGAGCTGTTTTTT.

The V and J genes are TRBV11-3 and TRBJ2-7; D may be TRBD2 (5 bases). This CDR3 comprises 12 residues. The V and J ends lost 3 bases and 7 bases respectively, with 10 bases between them. Germline V gene sequence: CDR1 SGHNT, CDR2 YENEEA. The CDR3 DNA reads TGTGCCAGCAGCTTTTTCGGCGGGGAGCAGTACTTC. Translation: CASSFFGGEQYF.

The chain couples TRBV28 to TRBJ2-1; 7 bases align to TRBD1. Germline lookup yields CDR1 MDHEN and CDR2 SYDVKM. V gave up 8 bases and J gave up 1 base; unmatched junction bases: 11. This CDR3 has 16 residues. CDR3 coding DNA: TGTGCCAGCGCCAACAGGGGTGGAGTATCCTACAATGAGCAGTTCTTC. Translating it yields CASANRGGVSYNEQFF.

This sequence joins TRBV2 and TRBJ2-2; 9 bases are a match to TRBD1. Germline CDR1 reads SNHLY; CDR2 reads FYNNEI. The CDR3 is 14 amino acids. The V segment lost 5 bases and the J segment 6 bases; nucleotides outside the gene matches: 4. CDR3 loop: CASSRQGEAGELFF. The CDR3 region has the DNA TGTGCCAGCAGTAGACAGGGGGAGGCCGGGGAGCTGTTTTTT.

The chain combines TRBV27 with TRBJ2-1; D is unclear. Between the trimmed V and J ends, which lost 7 bases and 8 bases, there was a span of 18 bases. Germline CDR1 MNHEY, CDR2 SMNVEV (reference sequence). The CDR3 runs 14 residues. The CDR3 sequence: CASISGYIIDEQFF. In DNA form, the CDR3 reads TGTGCCAGCATTTCCGGGTACATCATCGATGAGCAGTTCTTC.